Presented here are 24 T cell receptor beta chains from one specimen sequenced in a study of blood T cells in healthy people across ages. Sample-barcoded 5' priming and a J-beta primer mix drove a second PCR of roughly 7 to 11 cycles. TCRdb fed the 5' RACE reads into MiXCR, producing one record per CDR3 protein. The table lists around 1.5 million distinct CDR3 sequences, 59% of them singletons, with 5.5% to 8% in the top ten. Specimen: blood. The receptors shown here come from a man aged 18 to 35 in good health.

V gene TRBV2 combines with J gene TRBJ2-7; D remains ambiguous. There are 13 residues in the CDR3. Trimming took 7 bases from V and 0 from J, leaving 10 bases between them. CDR1 and CDR2 from the germline V gene are SNHLY and FYNNEI. The CDR3 bases are TGTGCCAGCAATAGGCAGAGCTCCTACGAGCAGTACTTC. This codes for CASNRQSSYEQYF.

This clonotype has a handful of counts. V and J are TRBV21-1 and TRBJ2-6; the table's TRBD1 call for D was not verified on the DNA. TRBV21-1 is noted as a pseudogene. The CDR3 covers 17 residues. CDR3 nucleotides: TGTGCCAGCAGCACCCGACAGGGCACCTCTGGGGCCAACGTCCTGACTTTC. Protein product: CASSTRQGTSGANVLTF.

This clonotype occurred a few times. The chain joins TRBV5-1 to TRBJ2-1; 7 bases map to TRBD2. With 3 bases clipped from V and 7 bases from J, the junction kept 10 bases outside the gene matches. The CDR3 spans 15 residues. CDR1 SGHRS and CDR2 YFSETQ come from the germline V gene. The CDR3: CASSSRRGSVNEQFF. In nucleotides, the CDR3 is TGCGCCAGCAGCTCCCGGCGGGGGAGCGTGAATGAGCAGTTCTTC.

The rearrangement joins TRBV27 to TRBJ1-6; no definite D call. The CDR3 consists of 15 residues. CDR1 is MNHEY and CDR2 is SMNVEV in the germline V gene (reference sequence). V shed 8 bases and J shed 7 bases, with 18 bases lying between them. CDR3 sequence (DNA): TGTGCCAGCCGGACCCTCGCGGGGTCAAATTCACCCCTCCACTTT. It specifies CASRTLAGSNSPLHF.

This clonotype has a handful of counts. V usage is TRBV29-1 and J usage is TRBJ1-2, with D possibly TRBD1 on 6 matching bases. The CDR3 length is 15 residues. V lost 4 bases, J lost 6 bases, and 21 bases lay in between. Germline CDR1 reads SQVTM; CDR2 reads ANQGSEA. This chain's CDR3 is CSVVGDVGQINGYTF. CDR3 DNA: TGCAGCGTTGTGGGCGACGTTGGACAGATAAATGGCTACACCTTC.

The V gene is TRBV4-2, the J gene TRBJ1-1; TRBD1 matches at 8 bases. Germline V gene lookup returns CDR1 LGHNA and CDR2 YNFKEQ. Germline trimming cut 1 base from V and 4 bases from J; bases unmatched to any gene: 5. The CDR3 has 15 residues. CDR3 in amino acids: CASSQVGTGGTEAFF. As DNA, the CDR3 is TGTGCCAGCAGCCAAGTGGGGACAGGTGGCACTGAAGCTTTCTTT.

This chain uses TRBV6-5 with TRBJ2-7; TRBD1 aligns across 11 bases. From germline, CDR1 is MNHEY and CDR2 SVGAGI. The junction had 19 bases not matched to a gene; V was cut back by 4 bases and J by 2 bases. The CDR3 contains 20 residues. This CDR3 reads CASSLGEGTGGQEGAYEQYF. The CDR3 nucleotides read TGTGCCAGCAGTTTGGGCGAGGGGACAGGGGGACAAGAAGGGGCCTACGAGCAGTACTTC.

This chain joins TRBV3-1 and TRBJ1-4; D is uncertain. Germline CDR1 is LGHDT and CDR2 is YNNKEL (reference sequence). This CDR3 has 16 residues. V was shortened by 3 bases and J by 3 bases, with 14 bases between the two germline ends. Here the CDR3 reads CASSQEYGGPNEKLFF. The DNA for the CDR3 is TGTGCCAGCAGCCAGGAGTACGGAGGACCTAATGAAAAACTGTTTTTT.

The chain combines TRBV2 with TRBJ2-7; a possible D gene is TRBD1 (6 bases). The CDR3 is made up of 13 amino acids. V was cut by 6 bases and J by 6 bases, with 15 bases left in between. Per germline, CDR1 SNHLY and CDR2 FYNNEI. This CDR3 reads CASRTGSEAEQYF. CDR3 DNA sequence: TGTGCCAGCAGGACAGGATCGGAGGCCGAGCAGTACTTC.

This clonotype was found a few times. The V call is TRBV4-1, the J call TRBJ2-3; no clear D gene. Germline V gene lookup returns CDR1 MGHRA and CDR2 YSYEKL. V was trimmed by 7 bases and J by 2 bases, leaving 13 bases between them. The CDR3 length is 14 residues. CDR3 residues: CASTQNYLTDTQYF. As DNA, the CDR3 is TGCGCCAGCACCCAGAACTACCTCACAGATACGCAGTATTTT.

The V and J genes are TRBV7-9 and TRBJ1-5, with D unresolved. The CDR3 is made up of 12 amino acids. Trimming stripped 0 bases from V and 10 bases from J, with 7 bases between. Germline loops: CDR1 SEHNR, CDR2 FQNEAQ (reference sequence). The DNA for the CDR3 is TGTGCCAGCAGCTTAGCAGCGGATCCCCAGCATTTT. This gives the protein CASSLAADPQHF.

The genes are TRBV7-9 and TRBJ2-1, with TRBD1 identical over 9 bases. The CDR3 has 13 amino acids. Germline loops: CDR1 SEHNR, CDR2 FQNEAQ (reference sequence). With V trimmed by 5 bases and J by 9 bases, 5 bases remained unmatched. CDR3 loop: CASSHTGGGEQFF. CDR3 coding DNA: TGTGCCAGCAGCCATACAGGGGGCGGTGAGCAGTTCTTC.

The CDR3: CASSATSGRALRSYEQYF. The CDR3 DNA reads as TGTGCCAGCAGTGCAACTAGCGGGAGGGCTCTACGATCCTACGAGCAGTACTTC. J is TRBJ2-7 and V is TRBV12-3 or TRBV12-4; 13 nucleotides agree with TRBD2. The CDR3 has 18 amino acids. The V gene end was trimmed by 5 bases and the J gene end by 1 base; junction bases not matched to a gene: 11.

The J gene is TRBJ1-2, the V gene TRBV6-6, with unresolved D. The CDR3 has 15 residues. Germline loops: CDR1 MNHNY, CDR2 SVGAGI (reference sequence). With 0 bases removed from V and 5 bases from J, the gap between germline ends came to 13 bases. CDR3 DNA: TGTGCCAGCAGTTACTCAACGGACCCCTGGTATGGCTACACCTTC. Its translation is CASSYSTDPWYGYTF.

The V and J genes are TRBV7-9 and TRBJ2-1, with unresolved D. CDR1 and CDR2 (germline): SEHNR, FQNEAQ (reference sequence). There are 14 residues in the CDR3. The V end lost 3 bases, the J end lost 6 bases, and 12 bases lay between the germline ends. CDR3 protein: CASSFQRNVNEQFF. Written as DNA, the CDR3 is TGTGCCAGCAGCTTTCAGCGAAATGTCAATGAGCAGTTCTTC.

As DNA, the CDR3 is TGTGCCACCAGCAGGGGACTAGCGGAGGACTACGAGCAGTACTTC. Its translation: CATSRGLAEDYEQYF. This sequence joins TRBV15 and TRBJ2-7; TRBD2 aligns across 11 bases. The CDR3 length is 15 residues. Germline assignment: CDR1 LNHNV and CDR2 YYDKDF (reference sequence). V lost 3 bases to trimming and J lost 3 bases; unmatched junction nucleotides: 4. Complete variable domain (other parts from reference TRBV15 and TRBJ2-7): DAMVIQNPRYQVTQFGKPVTLSCSQTLNHNVMYWYQQKSSQAPKLLFHYYDKDFNNEADTPDNFQSRRPNTSFCFLDIRSPGLGDTAMYLCATSRGLAEDYEQYFGPGTRLTVT.

This chain joins TRBV4-1 and TRBJ2-5, with 9 bases lining up with TRBD2. The J call may be incorrect, as the DNA end agrees better with TRBJ2-7. Germline CDR1 and CDR2: MGHRA and YSYEKL. CDR3 size: 16 residues. The CDR3 is CASSQVRLADNYEQYF. CDR3 nucleotide sequence: TGCGCCAGCAGCCAAGTGCGACTAGCGGATAACTACGAGCAGTACTTC.

In its sample, this clonotype was seen a few times. V gene TRBV7-9 combines with J gene TRBJ2-7; no clear D gene. This CDR3 is 13 amino acids long. In germline, CDR1 is SEHNR, CDR2 FQNEAQ (reference sequence). The ends were cut back, 4 bases at V and 7 bases at J, with 14 bases in the middle. CDR3 DNA: TGTGCCAGCAGCTCCCCACCTTTTTCTGAGCAGTACTTC. The encoded protein is CASSSPPFSEQYF.

This clonotype came up once. One junction end does not reproduce the germline sequence, and a read error may be involved. V usage is TRBV12-3 or TRBV12-4 and J usage is TRBJ1-4; D gene uncertain. The CDR3 runs 14 residues. The CDR3 bases are TGTGTCAGCAGTTTATTGGAGGAATCCGAAAAACTGTTTTTT. It specifies CVSSLLEESEKLFF.

The rearrangement links TRBV20-1 to TRBJ2-3; no definite D call. Germline CDR1 is DFQATT and CDR2 is SNEGSKA (reference sequence). V shed 2 bases and J shed 6 bases, with 6 bases lying between them. The CDR3 covers 11 residues. As DNA, the CDR3 is TGCAGTGCTAGACTCCTCGATACGCAGTATTTT. Protein product: CSARLLDTQYF.

The chain employs TRBV15 and TRBJ2-3; D possibly corresponds to TRBD1 (5 bases). The CDR3 covers 16 residues. Germline V gene sequence: CDR1 LNHNV, CDR2 YYDKDF (reference sequence). V was clipped by 0 bases and J by 3 bases, with 13 bases between them. CDR3 protein: CATSRDRVDGTDTQYF. CDR3 in DNA: TGTGCCACCAGCAGAGACAGGGTGGATGGAACAGATACGCAGTATTTT.

This rearrangement joins TRBV15 to TRBJ1-2, with TRBD1 matching over 8 bases. The CDR3 consists of 15 residues. V lost 3 bases to trimming and J lost 6 bases; unmatched junction nucleotides: 9. The germline CDR1 and CDR2 sequences are LNHNV and YYDKDF (reference sequence). The CDR3 sequence is CATSSIRAGGNGYTF. DNA of the CDR3: TGTGCCACCAGCAGCATAAGGGCAGGGGGCAATGGCTACACCTTC. Looking up the rest from reference TRBV15 and TRBJ1-2 gives the full variable domain: DAMVIQNPRYQVTQFGKPVTLSCSQTLNHNVMYWYQQKSSQAPKLLFHYYDKDFNNEADTPDNFQSRRPNTSFCFLDIRSPGLGDTAMYLCATSSIRAGGNGYTFGSGTRLTVV.

The rearrangement uses TRBV13 and TRBJ2-7; TRBD2 matches 10 bases. The CDR3 is made up of 18 amino acids. The trim removed 3 bases at V and 2 bases at J, leaving 13 bases unmatched. Germline lookup yields CDR1 PRHDT and CDR2 FYEKMQ (reference sequence). The CDR3 bases are TGTGCCAGCAGCTTGGGTGGGACAACTAGCGGGGTAACCTACGAGCAGTACTTC. It translates to CASSLGGTTSGVTYEQYF. The entire variable domain, with the rest obtained from reference TRBV13 and TRBJ2-7, is as follows: AAGVIQSPRHLIKEKRETATLKCYPIPRHDTVYWYQQGPGQDPQFLISFYEKMQSDKGSIPDRFSAQQFSDYHSELNMSSLELGDSALYFCASSLGGTTSGVTYEQYFGPGTRLTVT.

Here the CDR3 reads CASGDRVKTQYF. The DNA of the CDR3 is TGTGCCAGCGGCGACAGGGTGAAGACCCAGTACTTC. V usage is TRBV6-2 or TRBV6-3 and J usage is TRBJ2-5, with TRBD1 identical over 7 bases. Germline-derived CDR1 and CDR2 are MNHEY and SVGEGT. Germline trimming cut 8 bases from V and 6 bases from J; bases unmatched to any gene: 6. The CDR3 extends over 12 amino acids.